The 9 T cell receptor beta chains below all came from one sample that was sequenced in a study of blood T cells in healthy people across ages. Next came a second PCR, run for about 7 to 12 cycles, which used a sample-barcoded 5' primer along with a J-beta primer mix. TCRdb reanalysed the 5' RACE reads using MiXCR and keeps one entry per CDR3 protein. The sample has hundreds of thousands of distinct CDR3 sequences, about half seen once. The source material was blood. The receptors originated from a woman aged 60-70 years in good health.

This clonotype was seen only once. This sequence joins TRBV7-2 and TRBJ2-7; TRBD2 matches at 11 bases. Germline V gene sequence: CDR1 SGHTA, CDR2 FQGNSA. The CDR3 is made up of 15 amino acids. V lost 4 bases and J lost 3; bases outside the gene matches: 5. CDR3 in DNA: TGTGCCAGCAGCTCAGATAGCGGGAGGGGCTACGAGCAGTACTTC. Amino acids: CASSSDSGRGYEQYF. The variable domain in full, with the rest retrieved from reference TRBV7-2 and TRBJ2-7, is GAGVSQSPSNKVTEKGKDVELRCDPISGHTALYWYRQSLGQGLEFLIYFQGNSAPDKSGLPSDRFSAERTGGSVSTLTIQRTQQEDSAVYLCASSSDSGRGYEQYFGPGTRLTVT.

This clonotype was counted only a few times. The J gene is TRBJ2-7, the V gene TRBV27; no clear D gene. Germline CDR1 is MNHEY and CDR2 is SMNVEV (reference sequence). The V gene lost 2 bases and the J gene lost 3 bases, with 8 bases spanning the gap. This CDR3 spans 13 amino acids. For the CDR3, the DNA is TGTGCCAGCAGTTTAGGTTATTTCTACGAGCAGTACTTC. It yields the protein CASSLGYFYEQYF.

The chain has TRBV20-1 and TRBJ2-3, with a tentative D call TRBD1 (6 bases). CDR1 DFQATT and CDR2 SNEGSKA come from the germline V gene (reference sequence). There are 15 residues in the CDR3. V shed 6 bases and J shed 3 bases, with 19 bases lying between them. The CDR3 DNA reads as TGCAGTGCACTAGTGGGGGCGTCTCTTACAGATACGCAGTATTTT. This translates into CSALVGASLTDTQYF.

The chain couples TRBV11-3 to TRBJ2-1; no clear D gene. Germline V CDR1 and CDR2: SGHNT, YENEEA. Trimming took off 4 bases at V and 0 bases at J, with 13 bases between the two ends. The CDR3 has 16 amino acids. The CDR3 DNA follows: TGTGCCAGCAGCTCAAACGACGGCTACTCCTACAATGAGCAGTTCTTC. It is translated as CASSSNDGYSYNEQFF.

The rearrangement uses TRBV20-1 and TRBJ2-5; D remains ambiguous. This CDR3 region has 15 residues. The germline CDR1 and CDR2 sequences are DFQATT and SNEGSKA (reference sequence). V was shortened by 5 bases and J by 2 bases, with 18 bases between the two germline ends. The CDR3 reads CSAPRASVLQETQYF. In DNA, the CDR3 is TGCAGTGCTCCTCGGGCAAGCGTACTACAAGAGACCCAGTACTTC.

V usage is TRBV6-5 and J usage is TRBJ2-5, with D uncertain. CDR1 MNHEY and CDR2 SVGAGI come from the germline V gene. This CDR3 has 13 amino acids. The V gene lost 5 bases and the J gene lost 3 bases, with 10 bases spanning the gap. The CDR3 loop reads CASSAWGKETQYF. CDR3 DNA: TGTGCCAGCAGTGCATGGGGAAAAGAGACCCAGTACTTC.

This clonotype showed up just a few times. The chain carries TRBV20-1 and TRBJ1-2, with 8 bases identical to TRBD1. The CDR3 is 14 amino acids. V lost 0 bases, J lost 4 bases, and 4 bases stayed unmatched. In germline, CDR1 is DFQATT, CDR2 SNEGSKA (reference sequence). The CDR3 protein is CSARDHRGAYGYTF. The CDR3 DNA follows: TGCAGTGCTAGAGATCACAGGGGGGCCTATGGCTACACCTTC.

CDR3: CATSETGQGSTDTQYF. CDR3 nucleotide sequence: TGTGCCACCAGTGAAACTGGACAGGGGTCGACAGATACGCAGTATTTT. The chain uses TRBV24-1 and TRBJ2-3, with 9 bases identical to TRBD1. J lost 3 bases, V lost 4 bases, and 7 bases had no gene match. In germline, CDR1 is KGHDR, CDR2 SFDVKD. This CDR3 comprises 16 residues.

The chain combines TRBV25-1 with TRBJ1-2; 7 bases map to TRBD1. This CDR3 has 14 residues. Germline-derived CDR1 and CDR2 are MGHDK and SYGVNS. J lost 8 bases, V lost 3 bases, and 9 bases had no gene match. The CDR3 protein is CASSDPNRGRGYTF. CDR3 sequence (DNA): TGTGCCAGCAGTGACCCTAACAGGGGTAGGGGCTACACCTTC.